The rows below give T cell receptor beta chains drawn from one sample of a study of blood T cells in healthy people across ages. TCRdb re-called the 5' RACE reads through MiXCR, storing one row per CDR3 protein. Seen here are 1.8 million or so distinct CDR3 sequences, around 42% observed once, and the top ten hold under 30%. Specimen: blood. These receptors originate from a human donor in good health. The CDR3 runs from the conserved cysteine through the conserved F or W. D genes are given only for firm matches. Only part of the rows carry a size: once, few, many, or a class if the clone is expanded.

NA,TRBD1,TRBV5-1,TRBJ1-2,TGCGCCAGCAGCTTCCACAGGACAGGGGAAAATAACTATGGCTACACCTTC,CASSFHRTGENNYGYTF
few,TRBD2,TRBV7-2,TRBJ2-3,TGTGCCAGCAGCTTAGCCACTAGCGGGGGGGACCCAACAGATACGCAGTATTTT,CASSLATSGGDPTDTQYF
few,NA,TRBV4-2,TRBJ2-3,TGTGCCAGCAGCCAAGTTGAGGGGCAGGACACAGATACGCAGTATTTT,CASSQVEGQDTDTQYF
NA,TRBD2,TRBV15,TRBJ2-7,TGTGCCACCAGCAGAACTAGCGGGGCAACCTACGAGCAGTACTTC,CATSRTSGATYEQYF
NA,NA,TRBV12-3/TRBV12-4,TRBJ1-1,TGTGCCAGCAGTTCGTCGGCAGGGTATGAAGCTTTCTTT,CASSSSAGYEAFF
few,TRBD1,TRBV5-1,TRBJ1-2,TGCGCCAGCAGCTCGTGGTCCGGGACAGGAAACCTCTATGGCTACACCTTC,CASSSWSGTGNLYGYTF
few,NA,TRBV28,TRBJ2-4,TGTGCCAGCAGTACCCGGACATCTTTTTTGAGTGAGCAGTACTTC,CASSTRTSFLSEQYF
NA,TRBD2,TRBV10-3,TRBJ2-2,TGTGCCATCGGGCGGACTAGCGGGAGACACACCGGGGAGCTGTTTTTT,CAIGRTSGRHTGELFF
NA,NA,TRBV9,TRBJ1-5,TGTGCCAGCAGCGAGGGAGGGGAGCAGCCCCAGCATTTT,CASSEGGEQPQHF
few,TRBD1,TRBV7-6,TRBJ1-1,TGTGCCAGCAGTCGTACAGGGGTTAGTGAAGCTTTCTTT,CASSRTGVSEAFF
NA,NA,TRBV20-1,TRBJ2-1,TGCAGTGCTACCCAGGACAGTTACAATGAGCAGTTCTTC,CSATQDSYNEQFF
few,TRBD2,TRBV3-1,TRBJ2-5,TGTGCCAGCAGCCAAGAGACGGGGGGGTGGGAGACCCAGTACTTC,CASSQETGGWETQYF
few,NA,TRBV6-5,TRBJ1-2,TGTGCCAGCAGTCCCCACCGGACGGGTAACTATGGCTACACCTTC,CASSPHRTGNYGYTF
NA,NA,TRBV20-1,TRBJ2-1,TGCAGTGCTCACGGGCAGGGCTTCTACAATGAGCAGTTCTTC,CSAHGQGFYNEQFF
NA,NA,TRBV7-9,TRBJ2-1,TGTGCCAGCATCTCAAACAGGGCCTTCCAAGAGACCCAGTTCTTC,CASISNRAFQETQFF